This T cell receptor (beta chain) was sequenced during a study of shared clonotypes between healthy human individuals. Germline lookup yields CDR1 SGHRS and CDR2 YFSETQ. J lost 6 bases, V lost 4 bases, and 12 bases had no gene match. This CDR3 spans 15 amino acids. CD45RO-negative cells were positively selected for CCR7, leaving out terminally differentiated effector memory CD45RA+ cells. The method was immunoSEQ multiplex PCR; TCRdb's version includes in-frame clones alone and lacks a portion of them. The sample includes some 2.1 million clones, approximately 94% of them seen just once. The clonotype comes from a man aged 18 to 29 in good health. This chain joins TRBV5-1 and TRBJ1-2, with 7 bases aligning to TRBD1. The sequencing input was naive CD8+ T cells sorted from blood. The CDR3 here is CASSPFPTGMDGYTF. The CDR3 coding sequence is TGCGCCAGCAGCCCCTTCCCGACAGGGATGGATGGCTACACCTTC.